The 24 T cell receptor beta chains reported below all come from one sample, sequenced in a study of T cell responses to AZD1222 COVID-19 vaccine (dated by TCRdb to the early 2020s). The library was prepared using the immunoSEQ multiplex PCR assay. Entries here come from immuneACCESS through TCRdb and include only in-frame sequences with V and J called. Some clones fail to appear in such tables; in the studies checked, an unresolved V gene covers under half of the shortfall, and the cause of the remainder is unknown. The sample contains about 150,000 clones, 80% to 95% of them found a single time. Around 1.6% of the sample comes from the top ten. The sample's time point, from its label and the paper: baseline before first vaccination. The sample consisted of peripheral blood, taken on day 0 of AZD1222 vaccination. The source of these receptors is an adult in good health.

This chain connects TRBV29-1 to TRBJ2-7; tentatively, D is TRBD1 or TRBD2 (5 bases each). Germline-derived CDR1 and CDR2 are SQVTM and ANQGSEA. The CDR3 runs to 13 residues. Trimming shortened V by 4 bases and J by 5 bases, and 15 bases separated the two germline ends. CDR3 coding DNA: TGCAGCGTTGTGGGGGTCCGCAGAGACGAGCAGTACTTC. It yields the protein CSVVGVRRDEQYF.

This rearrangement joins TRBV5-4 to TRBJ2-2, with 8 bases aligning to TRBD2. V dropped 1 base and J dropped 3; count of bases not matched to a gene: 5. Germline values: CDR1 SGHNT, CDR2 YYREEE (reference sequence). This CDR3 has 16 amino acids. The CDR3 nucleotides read TGTGCCAGCAGCTTGTATCTAGCGGGTTACACCGGGGAGCTGTTTTTT. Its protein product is CASSLYLAGYTGELFF.

The CDR3 loop reads CASSKPGQGAGDTQYF. The CDR3 region has the DNA TGTGCCAGCAGTAAACCGGGACAGGGGGCTGGAGATACGCAGTATTTT. The chain couples TRBV2 to TRBJ2-3, with 12 bases that match TRBD1. V shed 5 bases and J 5 bases; nucleotides not matched to a gene: 8. The CDR3 is 16 amino acids. Germline CDR1 and CDR2: SNHLY and FYNNEI.

CDR3 protein: CASSIQGQGAYEQYF. DNA of the CDR3: TGTGCCAGCAGTATCCAAGGACAGGGGGCTTATGAGCAGTACTTC. V usage is TRBV27 and J usage is TRBJ2-7, with 11 bases matching TRBD1. V shed 5 bases and J 7 bases; nucleotides not matched to a gene: 10. The CDR3 contains 15 residues. The V gene's germline CDR1 is MNHEY and CDR2 SMNVEV (reference sequence).

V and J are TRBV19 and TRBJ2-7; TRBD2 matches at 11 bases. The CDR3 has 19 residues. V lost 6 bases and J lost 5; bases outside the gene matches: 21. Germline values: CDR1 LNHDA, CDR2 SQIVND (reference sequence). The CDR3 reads CASSTLPLEGSGGGNEQYF. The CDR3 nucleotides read TGTGCCAGTAGCACCCTCCCCCTGGAGGGTAGCGGGGGGGGCAACGAGCAGTACTTC.

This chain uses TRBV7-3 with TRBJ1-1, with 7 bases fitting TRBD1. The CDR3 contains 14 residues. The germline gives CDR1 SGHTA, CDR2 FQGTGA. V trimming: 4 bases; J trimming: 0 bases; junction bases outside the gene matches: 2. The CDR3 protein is CASSSGQMNTEAFF. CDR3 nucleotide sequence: TGTGCCAGCAGCTCGGGACAGATGAACACTGAAGCTTTCTTT. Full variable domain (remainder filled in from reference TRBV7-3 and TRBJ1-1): GAGVSQTPSNKVTEKGKYVELRCDPISGHTALYWYRQSLGQGPEFLIYFQGTGAADDSGLPNDRFFAVRPEGSVSTLKIQRTERGDSAVYLCASSSGQMNTEAFFGQGTRLTVV.

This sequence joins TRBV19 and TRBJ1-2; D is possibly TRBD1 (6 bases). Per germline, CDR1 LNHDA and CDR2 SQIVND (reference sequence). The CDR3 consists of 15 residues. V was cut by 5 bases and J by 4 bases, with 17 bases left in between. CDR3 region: CASSARGGSGYGYTF. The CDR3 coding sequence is TGTGCCAGTAGTGCCAGAGGGGGGTCGGGCTATGGCTACACCTTC.

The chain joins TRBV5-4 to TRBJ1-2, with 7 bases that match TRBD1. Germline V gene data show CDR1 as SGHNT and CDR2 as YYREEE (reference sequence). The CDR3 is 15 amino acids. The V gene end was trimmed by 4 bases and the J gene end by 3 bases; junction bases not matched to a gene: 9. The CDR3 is CASSGMRQGDYGYTF. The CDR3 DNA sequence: TGTGCCAGCAGCGGGATGAGACAGGGAGACTATGGCTACACCTTC.

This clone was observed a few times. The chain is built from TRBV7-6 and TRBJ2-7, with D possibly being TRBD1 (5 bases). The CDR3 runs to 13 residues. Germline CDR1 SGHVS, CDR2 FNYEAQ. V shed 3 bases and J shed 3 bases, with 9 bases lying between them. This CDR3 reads CASSLGPSYEQYF. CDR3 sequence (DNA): TGTGCCAGCAGCTTGGGGCCGAGCTACGAGCAGTACTTC.

The DNA of the CDR3 is TGTGCCAGCAGCCATTCGGGACAGGGGGCTTACGAGCAGTACTTC. Protein product: CASSHSGQGAYEQYF. V and J are TRBV3-1 (or the pseudogene TRBV3-2) and TRBJ2-7; TRBD1 agrees at 12 bases. Germline V gene sequence: CDR1 LGHDT, CDR2 YNNKEL (reference sequence). V trimming: 3 bases; J trimming: 4 bases; junction bases outside the gene matches: 4. This CDR3 is built from 15 residues.

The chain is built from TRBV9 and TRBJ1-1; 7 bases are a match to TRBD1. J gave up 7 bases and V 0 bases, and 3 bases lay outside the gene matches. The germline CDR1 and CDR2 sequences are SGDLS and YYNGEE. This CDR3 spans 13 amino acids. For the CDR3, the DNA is TGTGCCAGCAGCGTAGTGACAGGGCTTGAAGCTTTCTTT. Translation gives CASSVVTGLEAFF.

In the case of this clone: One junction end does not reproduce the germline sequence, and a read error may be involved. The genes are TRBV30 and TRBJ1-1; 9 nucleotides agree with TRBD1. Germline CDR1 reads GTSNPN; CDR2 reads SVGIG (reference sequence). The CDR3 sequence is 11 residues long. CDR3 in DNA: TGTGCCTGGAGTTTTGGACAGGGGCCAGCCTTT. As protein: CAWSFGQGPAF.

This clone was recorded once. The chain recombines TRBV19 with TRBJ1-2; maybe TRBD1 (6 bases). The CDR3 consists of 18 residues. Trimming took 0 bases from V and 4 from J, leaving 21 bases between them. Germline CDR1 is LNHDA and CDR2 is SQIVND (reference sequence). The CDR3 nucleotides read TGTGCCAGTAGTATAGATGGGGCCCCCTGGGGGGCTACCTATGGCTACACCTTC. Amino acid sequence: CASSIDGAPWGATYGYTF.

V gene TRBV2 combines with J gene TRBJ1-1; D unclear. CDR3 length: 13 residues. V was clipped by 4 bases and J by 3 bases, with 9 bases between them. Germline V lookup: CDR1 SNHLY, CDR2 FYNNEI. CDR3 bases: TGTGCCAGCAGTGGACCGGAGGACACTGAAGCTTTCTTT. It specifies CASSGPEDTEAFF. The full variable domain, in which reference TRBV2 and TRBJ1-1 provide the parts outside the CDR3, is EPEVTQTPSHQVTQMGQEVILRCVPISNHLYFYWYRQILGQKVEFLVSFYNNEISEKSEIFDDQFSVERPDGSNFTLKIRSTKLEDSAMYFCASSGPEDTEAFFGQGTRLTVV.

CDR3 nucleotides: TGTGCCAGCAGCCCCCGACTAGCGCAAACCCAAGAGACCCAGTACTTC. It translates to CASSPRLAQTQETQYF. The chain links TRBV7-2 to TRBJ2-5; 8 bases line up with TRBD2. The CDR3 contains 16 residues. J was trimmed by 1 base and V by 5 bases; bases with no gene match: 9. In germline, CDR1 is SGHTA, CDR2 FQGNSA. The complete variable domain, with remaining parts taken from reference TRBV7-2 and TRBJ2-5, reads GAGVSQSPSNKVTEKGKDVELRCDPISGHTALYWYRQSLGQGLEFLIYFQGNSAPDKSGLPSDRFSAERTGGSVSTLTIQRTQQEDSAVYLCASSPRLAQTQETQYFGPGTRLLVL.

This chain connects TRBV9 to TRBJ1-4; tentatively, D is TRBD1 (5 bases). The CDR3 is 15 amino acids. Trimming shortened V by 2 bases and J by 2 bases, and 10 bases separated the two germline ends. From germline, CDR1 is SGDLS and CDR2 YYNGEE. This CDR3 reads CASSVGVWTNEKLFF. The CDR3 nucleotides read TGTGCCAGCAGCGTGGGGGTTTGGACTAATGAAAAACTGTTTTTT.

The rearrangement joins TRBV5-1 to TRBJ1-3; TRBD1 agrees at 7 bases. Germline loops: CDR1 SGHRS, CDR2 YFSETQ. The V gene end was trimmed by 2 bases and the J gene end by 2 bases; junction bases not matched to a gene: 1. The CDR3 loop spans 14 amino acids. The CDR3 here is CASSLQGTGNTIYF. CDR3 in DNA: TGCGCCAGCAGCTTACAGGGGACTGGAAACACCATATATTTT.

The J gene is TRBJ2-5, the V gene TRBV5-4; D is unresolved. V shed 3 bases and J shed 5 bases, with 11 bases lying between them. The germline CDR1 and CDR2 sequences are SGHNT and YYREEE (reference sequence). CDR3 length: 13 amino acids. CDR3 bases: TGTGCCAGCAGCTGGAACCCGCAGGAGACCCAGTACTTC. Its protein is CASSWNPQETQYF. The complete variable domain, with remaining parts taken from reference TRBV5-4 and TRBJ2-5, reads ETGVTQSPTHLIKTRGQQVTLRCSSQSGHNTVSWYQQALGQGPQFIFQYYREEENGRGNFPPRFSGLQFPNYSSELNVNALELDDSALYLCASSWNPQETQYFGPGTRLLVL.

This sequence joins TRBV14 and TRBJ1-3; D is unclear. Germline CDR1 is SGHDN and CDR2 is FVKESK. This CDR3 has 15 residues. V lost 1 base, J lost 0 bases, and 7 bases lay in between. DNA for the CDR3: TGTGCCAGCAGCCAAGTTTTCGGCTCTGGAAACACCATATATTTT. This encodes CASSQVFGSGNTIYF.

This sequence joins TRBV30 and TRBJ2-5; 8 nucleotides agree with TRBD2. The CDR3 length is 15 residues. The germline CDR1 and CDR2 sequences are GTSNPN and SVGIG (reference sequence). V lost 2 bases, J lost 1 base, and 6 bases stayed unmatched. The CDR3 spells CAWSPTGLAQETQYF. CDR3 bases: TGTGCCTGGAGTCCCACAGGACTAGCCCAAGAGACCCAGTACTTC.

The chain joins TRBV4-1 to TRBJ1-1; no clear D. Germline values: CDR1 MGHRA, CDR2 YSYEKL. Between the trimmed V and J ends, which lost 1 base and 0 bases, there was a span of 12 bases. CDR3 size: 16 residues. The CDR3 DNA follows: TGCGCCAGCAGCCAAGTCCCGGGATCCATGAACACTGAAGCTTTCTTT. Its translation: CASSQVPGSMNTEAFF.

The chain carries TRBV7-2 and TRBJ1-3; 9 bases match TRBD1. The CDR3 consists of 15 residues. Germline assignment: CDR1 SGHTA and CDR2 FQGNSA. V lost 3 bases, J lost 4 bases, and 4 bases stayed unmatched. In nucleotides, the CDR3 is TGTGCCAGCAGCTTTCACAGGGGGCGAGGAAACACCATATATTTT. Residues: CASSFHRGRGNTIYF.

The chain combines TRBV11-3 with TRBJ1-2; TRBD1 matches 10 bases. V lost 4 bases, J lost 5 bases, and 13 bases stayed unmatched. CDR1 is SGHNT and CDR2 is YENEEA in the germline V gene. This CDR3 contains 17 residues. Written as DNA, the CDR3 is TGTGCCAGCAGCTCCCGGACAGGGGGGGCTTTGAGGTATGGCTACACCTTC. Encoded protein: CASSSRTGGALRYGYTF.

The chain's CDR3 is CASSEWSPRDEKLFF. The CDR3 region has the DNA TGTGCCAGCAGTGAATGGTCCCCTCGGGATGAAAAACTGTTTTTT. The V gene is TRBV25-1, the J gene TRBJ1-4; no reliable D call. Germline CDR1 is MGHDK and CDR2 is SYGVNS. The CDR3 consists of 15 residues. V lost 1 base and J lost 6, with 12 bases in between.